The clone carrying this T cell receptor (beta chain) came up many times. Each CDR3 protein is one row after TCRdb ran MiXCR on the RT-PCR reads. The sample comprises roughly 460,000 distinct CDR3 sequences, approximately 11% of which are singletons, and more than 10% rests with the top ten. Trimming took 0 bases from V and 6 from J; bases not matched to a gene: 7. CDR1 is LGHNA and CDR2 is YNFKEQ in the germline V gene. The CDR3 runs 16 residues. The data were taken from a study of response to subunit inactivated influenza vaccine. The TCR originated in a man in his fifties who received an inactivated influenza vaccine. The source material was PBMCs from blood, sampled about 40 days after vaccination. V and J are TRBV4-2 and TRBJ2-2, with 7 nucleotides matching TRBD1. The CDR3 DNA reads TGTGCCAGCAGCCAAGATCAGACAGGGTGGGCCGGGGAGCTGTTTTTT. Translated, it gives CASSQDQTGWAGELFF.